This record looks at one T cell receptor beta chain sequence and its context. Assay used: immunoSEQ multiplex PCR; TCRdb lists only in-frame clones, some missing. The top ten clones hold approximately 0.9% of a sample with fewer than 600,000 clones, nearly 90% of them seen once. The entry originates in a study of blood T cell repertoires in COVID-19. V lost 1 base, J lost 12 bases, and 14 bases stayed unmatched. There are 17 residues in the CDR3. The V gene's germline CDR1 is LNHDA and CDR2 SQIVND (reference sequence). This receptor was identified in a man aged 18 to 30 with COVID-19, enrolled during active disease. The sequencing sample was made of peripheral blood. This chain joins TRBV19 and TRBJ2-1; TRBD2 matches at 11 bases. As DNA, the CDR3 is TGTGCCAGTAGTATAGGGTCTAGCGGGAGGACCTTCCAATGGCAGTTCTTC. Encoded protein: CASSIGSSGRTFQWQFF. The complete variable domain, with remaining parts taken from reference TRBV19 and TRBJ2-1, reads DGGITQSPKYLFRKEGQNVTLSCEQNLNHDAMYWYRQDPGQGLRLIYYSQIVNDFQKGDIAEGYSVSREKKESFPLTVTSAQKNPTAFYLCASSIGSSGRTFQWQFFGPGTRLTVL.